This TCR beta chain was obtained from a study of blood T cell repertoires in COVID-19. The wider study: Acute and convalescent COVID-19 specimens originated in the United States, Italy and Spain. T cells, B-cell-depleted T cells, or PBMCs provided the cDNA or gDNA that served as material.

Participants reported their clinical history, and cohort assignment relied on those reports. The method was immunoSEQ multiplex PCR; TCRdb's version includes in-frame clones alone and lacks a portion of them. The top ten clones hold around 3.8% of a sample with 200,000 or so clones, roughly 85% of them seen once. V was clipped by 1 base and J by 2 bases; unmatched bases: 2. The CDR3 is made up of 14 amino acids. From germline, CDR1 is SGHNT and CDR2 YYREEE (reference sequence). V usage is TRBV5-4 and J usage is TRBJ1-2; 7 positions agree with TRBD1. This sequence was found in a woman in her forties with acute COVID-19. The sample comprised PBMCs or T cells enriched from blood (not recorded which). The CDR3 protein is CASSLSTGNYGYTF. CDR3 nucleotides: TGTGCCAGCAGCTTGTCGACAGGGAACTATGGCTACACCTTC.